What follows are 32 T cell receptor beta chains derived from one specimen sequenced in a study of blood T cell repertoires in COVID-19. Generated by immunoSEQ multiplex PCR, the TCRdb table keeps only in-frame clones and is missing some. The sample contains roughly 300,000 clones, 90% to 95% of which appear only once. Specimen: peripheral blood. The receptors here all came from a woman in her 30s with COVID-19, enrolled during active disease.

The genes are TRBV10-2 and TRBJ2-7; no clear D. The CDR3 sequence is 12 residues long. The V end was cut by 3 bases, the J end by 3 bases, with 6 bases between. Germline lookup yields CDR1 WSHSY and CDR2 SAAADI. CDR3 in DNA: TGCGCCAGCAGTGACAGTTACTACGAGCAGTACTTC. Translated, it gives CASSDSYYEQYF.

This clone appeared a single time. V and J are TRBV11-2 and TRBJ1-6; D is uncertain. V was cut by 0 bases and J by 7 bases, with 10 bases left in between. The germline V gene encodes CDR1 SGHAT and CDR2 FQNNGV. The length of the CDR3 is 15 residues. The CDR3 region is CASSLDGPRNSPLHF. The CDR3 DNA reads TGTGCCAGCAGCTTAGATGGTCCGCGGAATTCACCCCTCCACTTT.

The V gene is TRBV5-1, the J gene TRBJ2-3, with TRBD1 identical over 10 bases. Germline V gene data show CDR1 as SGHRS and CDR2 as YFSETQ. The CDR3 covers 16 residues. The trim removed 4 bases at V and 4 bases at J, leaving 9 bases unmatched. CDR3 sequence: CASSAASGTGADTQYF. CDR3 in DNA: TGCGCCAGCAGCGCTGCATCCGGGACAGGGGCAGATACGCAGTATTTT.

This chain joins TRBV12-5 and TRBJ1-2; 10 bases match TRBD1. J gave up 7 bases and V 2 bases, and 13 bases lay outside the gene matches. Looked up from germline, CDR1 is LGHNT and CDR2 is FRNRAP. This CDR3 region has 17 residues. CDR3 region: CASGLPGQGWRGGGYTF. The CDR3 nucleotides are TGTGCTAGTGGTTTGCCGGGACAGGGGTGGAGAGGAGGTGGCTACACCTTC.

The chain carries TRBV5-1 and TRBJ1-2; 8 nucleotides line up with TRBD1. CDR3 length: 13 amino acids. The junction had 3 bases not matched to a gene; V was cut back by 0 bases and J by 8 bases. Germline loops: CDR1 SGHRS, CDR2 YFSETQ. CDR3 nucleotides: TGCGCCAGCAGCTTGGCAGGGGGCGAGGGCTACACCTTC. Residues: CASSLAGGEGYTF.

This clone was detected once. The chain joins TRBV5-1 to TRBJ2-3; no firm D call. Germline assignment: CDR1 SGHRS and CDR2 YFSETQ. The CDR3 totals 13 residues. Trimming pared 0 bases from V and 2 bases from J, leaving 4 bases between. This chain's CDR3 is CASSLDNTDTQYF. In DNA form, the CDR3 reads TGCGCCAGCAGCTTGGACAACACAGATACGCAGTATTTT.

A single count supports this clone. CDR3 residues: CASSQGQGRGNTIYF. The CDR3 region has the DNA TGTGCCAGCAGCCAAGGACAGGGCCGAGGAAACACCATATATTTT. V and J are TRBV6-5 and TRBJ1-3, with 8 bases that match TRBD1. The CDR3 loop spans 15 amino acids. Germline V gene lookup returns CDR1 MNHEY and CDR2 SVGAGI. V shed 6 bases, J shed 4 bases, and the junction held 8 bases outside the gene matches.

This chain uses TRBV28 with TRBJ1-5, with TRBD1 identical over 7 bases. CDR1 is MDHEN and CDR2 is SYDVKM in the germline V gene. The junction had 14 bases not matched to a gene; V was cut back by 7 bases and J by 8 bases. This CDR3 contains 15 residues. The CDR3 is CASTQRQGELKPQHF. The CDR3 bases are TGTGCCAGCACCCAGCGACAGGGCGAATTGAAGCCCCAGCATTTT.

The chain employs TRBV2 and TRBJ1-5; D not certain. V was trimmed by 3 bases and J by 7 bases, leaving 10 bases between them. Germline-derived CDR1 and CDR2 are SNHLY and FYNNEI. The CDR3 sequence is 13 residues long. The CDR3 nucleotides are TGTGCCAGCAGTGAGCAGTTCACCCAGCCCCAGCATTTT. The encoded protein is CASSEQFTQPQHF.

This chain links TRBV5-1 with TRBJ1-6; 9 nucleotides agree with TRBD1. The V and J ends lost 4 bases and 0 bases, in that order; junction bases with no gene match: 5. CDR1 SGHRS and CDR2 YFSETQ come from the germline V gene. CDR3 length: 17 amino acids. In DNA form, the CDR3 reads TGCGCCAGCAGCCCGGACAGGGGAAGCTCCTATAATTCACCCCTCCACTTT. Its translation: CASSPDRGSSYNSPLHF.

This clone showed up just once. The chain joins TRBV11-2 to TRBJ1-1, with TRBD1 as a possible D gene (6 bases). Trimming removed 4 bases at V and 1 base at J, with 13 bases between. The V gene's germline CDR1 is SGHAT and CDR2 FQNNGV. The CDR3 totals 15 residues. This chain's CDR3 is CASSSYRASNTEAFF. CDR3 coding DNA: TGTGCCAGCAGCTCGTACAGGGCCTCGAACACTGAAGCTTTCTTT.

The rearrangement joins TRBV28 to TRBJ2-1; 8 bases match TRBD2. Germline trimming cut 5 bases from V and 5 bases from J; bases unmatched to any gene: 5. This CDR3 has 14 residues. Germline V CDR1 and CDR2: MDHEN, SYDVKM. CDR3 DNA: TGTGCCAGCAGTCGCGGGAGGAGTAACAATGAGCAGTTCTTC. It translates to CASSRGRSNNEQFF.

This clone was seen once. V and J are TRBV25-1 and TRBJ2-7; 10 nucleotides line up with TRBD2. With V trimmed by 1 base and J by 3 bases, 3 bases remained unmatched. The CDR3 is 15 amino acids. The germline CDR1 and CDR2 sequences are MGHDK and SYGVNS. Here the CDR3 reads CASSESSGSFYEQYF. The CDR3 DNA reads TGTGCCAGCAGTGAATCTAGCGGGAGTTTCTACGAGCAGTACTTC.

V usage is TRBV19 and J usage is TRBJ1-1; D is possibly TRBD1 (5 bases). V gave up 5 bases and J gave up 10 bases, with 23 bases separating them. CDR1 is LNHDA and CDR2 is SQIVND in the germline V gene (reference sequence). This CDR3 comprises 15 residues. CDR3 sequence reads: CASSLVHQGGNSAFF. For the CDR3, the DNA is TGTGCCAGTAGTCTCGTCCATCAGGGAGGGAACTCAGCTTTCTTT.

V and J are TRBV30 and TRBJ1-5, with D perhaps matching TRBD1 (6 bases). The CDR3 extends over 14 amino acids. Germline V gene sequence: CDR1 GTSNPN, CDR2 SVGIG (reference sequence). The germline V and J ends were trimmed by 5 bases and 5 bases, with 16 bases remaining between them. CDR3 nucleotides: TGTGCCTGGTCAAAGGGGAGGGGGTATCAGCCCCAGCATTTT. Protein product: CAWSKGRGYQPQHF.

The V gene is TRBV9, the J gene TRBJ2-5; a possible D gene is TRBD1 (5 bases). The germline gives CDR1 SGDLS, CDR2 YYNGEE. This CDR3 contains 16 residues. V gave up 3 bases and J gave up 0 bases, with 15 bases separating them. CDR3: CASSASPRQNQETQYF. The CDR3 DNA sequence: TGTGCCAGCAGCGCCTCCCCCCGACAGAACCAAGAGACCCAGTACTTC.

The rearrangement uses TRBV29-1 and TRBJ1-2; 7 nucleotides agree with TRBD1. Looked up from germline, CDR1 is SQVTM and CDR2 is ANQGSEA. Losses at the gene ends were 4 bases for V and 3 bases for J; bases not matched to a gene: 5. The CDR3 spans 13 residues. This CDR3 is CSVGQGIDYGYTF. CDR3 DNA: TGCAGCGTTGGACAGGGAATCGACTATGGCTACACCTTC.

The chain recombines TRBV18 with TRBJ2-7, with D perhaps TRBD2 (6 bases). V was clipped by 3 bases and J by 4 bases, with 13 bases between them. This CDR3 is 14 amino acids long. CDR1 and CDR2 (germline): KGHSH, LQKENI. CDR3 in DNA: TGTGCCAGCTCACCCAGTCTAGCGCTGTACGAGCAGTACTTC. Translation gives CASSPSLALYEQYF.

Notes on this clone: Sequence at one end of the junction differs from germline and may be a read error. The rearrangement joins TRBV6-1 to TRBJ1-6; D is uncertain. The CDR3 contains 14 residues. The V gene's germline CDR1 is MNHNS and CDR2 SASEGT. The CDR3 region has the DNA TGTGCCAGCAGTGAAGGCGCGTATACTTCACCCCTCCACTTT. Protein product: CASSEGAYTSPLHF.

The chain combines TRBV5-1 with TRBJ1-2; 8 positions match TRBD1. With V trimmed by 2 bases and J by 2 bases, 8 bases remained unmatched. The V gene's germline CDR1 is SGHRS and CDR2 YFSETQ. The CDR3 spans 16 residues. CDR3 sequence: CASSLSGQGPNYGYTF. In DNA form, the CDR3 reads TGCGCCAGCAGCTTATCTGGACAGGGACCCAACTATGGCTACACCTTC.

CDR3: CASSLDGRINYGYTF. The CDR3 DNA is TGCGCCAGCAGCTTGGATGGCAGAATTAACTATGGCTACACCTTC. The chain carries TRBV5-1 and TRBJ1-2; D not certain. The CDR3 extends over 15 amino acids. Trimming left V 0 bases short and J 1 base short, with 10 bases between. Per germline, CDR1 SGHRS and CDR2 YFSETQ.

The chain employs TRBV29-1 and TRBJ2-1; D might be TRBD2 (5 bases). CDR1 is SQVTM and CDR2 is ANQGSEA in the germline V gene. This CDR3 contains 19 residues. Trimming stripped 2 bases from V and 0 bases from J, with 23 bases between. The CDR3 region is CSVEWWSSPEPSSYNEQFF. The CDR3 coding sequence is TGCAGCGTTGAATGGTGGTCTAGCCCAGAACCGAGCTCCTACAATGAGCAGTTCTTC.

V gene TRBV5-5 combines with J gene TRBJ2-7, with 8 bases aligning to TRBD1. Germline lookup yields CDR1 SGHKS and CDR2 YYEKEE (reference sequence). The CDR3 is 13 amino acids. The trim removed 3 bases at V and 7 bases at J, leaving 6 bases unmatched. CDR3 sequence: CASSSQTGVEQYF. The DNA of the CDR3 is TGTGCCAGCAGCTCTCAGACAGGGGTAGAGCAGTACTTC.

V usage is TRBV5-1 and J usage is TRBJ2-1; a weak D match, TRBD1 (7 bases). Germline V lookup: CDR1 SGHRS, CDR2 YFSETQ. V shed 4 bases and J shed 3 bases, with 14 bases lying between them. This CDR3 spans 15 amino acids. The CDR3 spells CASSGGTDLYNEQFF. In DNA form, the CDR3 reads TGCGCCAGCAGCGGGGGGACAGATCTCTACAATGAGCAGTTCTTC.

The count of this clone is one. The chain's CDR3 is CATGTGVDEQYF. The DNA for the CDR3 is TGTGCCACCGGGACAGGGGTGGACGAGCAGTACTTC. The genes are TRBV7-9 and TRBJ2-7, with TRBD1 matching 10 bases. V gave up 10 bases and J gave up 5 bases; unmatched junction bases: 5. Germline V lookup: CDR1 SEHNR, CDR2 FQNEAQ (reference sequence). This CDR3 has 12 residues.

The chain is built from TRBV28 and TRBJ2-2, with 9 bases matching TRBD1. The length of the CDR3 is 15 residues. Germline V gene lookup returns CDR1 MDHEN and CDR2 SYDVKM. V lost 8 bases and J lost 0; bases outside the gene matches: 4. CDR3 amino acids: CASLTGGSNTGELFF. CDR3 nucleotides: TGTGCCAGCCTGACAGGGGGATCGAACACCGGGGAGCTGTTTTTT. The full variable domain, rest sourced from reference TRBV28 and TRBJ2-2, is DVKVTQSSRYLVKRTGEKVFLECVQDMDHENMFWYRQDPGLGLRLIYFSYDVKMKEKGDIPEGYSVSREKKERFSLILESASTNQTSMYLCASLTGGSNTGELFFGEGSRLTVL.

This clone was recorded only once. V is TRBV6-5 and J is TRBJ2-7, with 9 bases identical to TRBD2. Germline assignment: CDR1 MNHEY and CDR2 SVGAGI. This CDR3 is built from 15 residues. The V segment lost 4 bases and the J segment 6 bases; nucleotides outside the gene matches: 10. As DNA, the CDR3 is TGTGCCAGCAGTTCACGGGGACTAGCTACTTTCGAGCAGTACTTC. Amino acid sequence: CASSSRGLATFEQYF.

The rearrangement links TRBV28 to TRBJ2-5, with 7 bases identical to TRBD2. The J segment lost 3 bases and the V segment lost 3 bases, leaving 7 bases of the junction unmatched. The germline gives CDR1 MDHEN, CDR2 SYDVKM. This CDR3 spans 15 amino acids. CDR3 DNA sequence: TGTGCCAGCAGTTTTTGGGGGGGTACAGAAGAGACCCAGTACTTC. Its translation: CASSFWGGTEETQYF.

The V gene is TRBV5-5, the J gene TRBJ2-1; 8 positions agree with TRBD2. CDR1 is SGHKS, CDR2 YYEKEE, per germline (reference sequence). This CDR3 comprises 15 residues. Trimming removed 5 bases from V and 9 bases from J; junction bases left unmatched: 13. The CDR3 DNA reads TGTGCCAGCAGTTCGGACCCAGCGGGAGTTAGTGAGCAGTTCTTC. This translates into CASSSDPAGVSEQFF. The whole variable domain, remainder taken from reference TRBV5-5 and TRBJ2-1, is DAGVTQSPTHLIKTRGQQVTLRCSPISGHKSVSWYQQVLGQGPQFIFQYYEKEERGRGNFPDRFSARQFPNYSSELNVNALLLGDSALYLCASSSDPAGVSEQFFGPGTRLTVL.

V and J are TRBV7-2 and TRBJ1-2; no definite D call. Per germline, CDR1 SGHTA and CDR2 FQGNSA. V was clipped by 1 base and J by 4 bases, with 7 bases between them. This CDR3 is 13 amino acids long. The CDR3 DNA reads as TGTGCCAGCAGCTTAGGAGCTCTCTATGGCTACACCTTC. It encodes CASSLGALYGYTF.

This clone was detected only once. The chain carries TRBV30 and TRBJ1-1, with D possibly being TRBD1 (5 bases). Germline assignment: CDR1 GTSNPN and CDR2 SVGIG (reference sequence). Trimming cost V 4 bases and J 7 bases, with 22 bases left between them. The CDR3 consists of 15 residues. The CDR3 loop reads CAWTPRPQGWGEAFF. DNA for the CDR3: TGTGCCTGGACCCCACGACCCCAGGGATGGGGTGAAGCTTTCTTT.

The V gene is TRBV11-2, the J gene TRBJ1-2; D may be TRBD1 (6 bases). The germline CDR1 and CDR2 sequences are SGHAT and FQNNGV. V was clipped by 7 bases and J by 8 bases, with 14 bases between them. This CDR3 contains 12 residues. The CDR3: CASTDQGYGYTF. CDR3 bases: TGTGCCAGCACCGATCAGGGGTACGGCTACACCTTC.